Sequencing of this T cell receptor beta chain was carried out in a study of T cells expressing NK-cell markers (dated by TCRdb to the early 2020s). As for the study more broadly: TCR beta-chain repertoires were profiled in sorted CD3+CD56+NKG2C+, CD3+CD56+NKG2C- and CD3+CD56-NKG2C+ T-cell subsets from several donors. Seven of the eight sequenced donors were HCMV-seropositive and one was HCMV-seronegative. The study sequenced eight donors, all healthy volunteers chosen at random: three men and five women. Illumina HiSeq 2000/2500, MiSeq or NextSeq was used to sequence libraries as 2 x 150 bp reads.

With regard to this clonotype: There is no known antigen for this receptor.

Sequencing was carried out with an Illumina HiSeq 2000. TCR beta cDNA libraries were made by 5'RACE template switching that added a universal primer site and unique molecular identifiers. cDNA synthesis was primed from the TCR beta constant segment, followed by two successive PCR amplification steps. The paper's data handling went like this. MIGEC was used to demultiplex reads and group the reads by UMI, and MiTCR was used to assemble and quantify clonotypes. To remove erroneous sequences, TCR cDNA sequences were retained only when supported by two or more reads. The tcR package was used for downstream repertoire analysis, and clonotypes were matched between fractions using CDR3 nucleotide sequence together with V segment. VDJmatch was used to annotate antigen specificity against VDJdb, with one amino acid substitution allowed in CDR3. Through TCRdb reprocessing, the reads give one entry per CDR3 protein sequence; DNA is omitted. The V and J calls shown here were made by TCRdb, not taken from the authors' results. This sample's table carries some 140,000 distinct CDR3 sequences. The top ten clonotypes cover around a third of the sample.

Findings and caveats that apply to the study as a whole: In a handful of donors, the dominant CD3+CD56+NKG2C+ clonotypes were among the top 10 CD8+ clonotypes and accounted for about 1.0-7.5% of CD8+ T cells. Those dominant clonotypes were again the most abundant among CD3+CD56-NKG2C+ cells in a few donors, at about 25-60.1%. It remained unclear whether the expanded NKG2C-expressing T cell clones were specific for HCMV antigens.

According to the germline V gene (reference sequence), CDR1 reads MNHEY and CDR2 reads SMNVEV. The CDR3 holds 17 amino acids from the cysteine to the phenylalanine. The coding DNA is unavailable. A commercial ELISA kit detecting HCMV-specific IgG in serum was used to determine HCMV serostatus. Peripheral blood mononuclear cells were isolated from blood by Ficoll density gradient centrifugation. The specimen was blood T cells: a sorted CD56 or NKG2C T cell subset, CD4+ or CD8+ T cells, or bulk PBMC T cells (not recorded which). The sequence derives from a woman in her forties or fifties in good health. Donor details come from another sample of the same person, matched by shared clones. The chain uses TRBV27 and TRBJ2-1; the D call of TRBD2 rests on TCRdb alone, since no DNA is present to check it. The CDR3 sequence is CASSLSAGSISYNEQFF.